The 20 T cell receptor beta chains given below trace back to one sample, sequenced in a study of lymphopenia after photon versus proton radiotherapy. The assay was immunoSEQ multiplex PCR, and TCRdb's table has in-frame clones only and misses some. This sample has roughly 25,000 clones, with 87% found just once. Material: peripheral blood, obtained from a patient treated with photon-based radiotherapy. All receptors derive from a man between 45 and 60 years old with gastric cancer.

This chain connects TRBV10-1 to TRBJ1-1; the match to TRBD1 covers 11 bases. This CDR3 spans 15 amino acids. With 4 bases clipped from V and 5 bases from J, the junction kept 6 bases outside the gene matches. Germline lookup yields CDR1 WNHNN and CDR2 SYGVQD (reference sequence). The CDR3 sequence is CASSVGTGGRTEAFF. DNA for the CDR3: TGCGCCAGCAGTGTTGGGACAGGGGGAAGAACTGAAGCTTTCTTT.

CDR3 residues: CASSLCLPRDTEAFF. CDR3 nucleotide sequence: TGTGCCAGCAGCTTATGTCTTCCCAGGGATACTGAAGCTTTCTTT. The chain is built from TRBV7-9 and TRBJ1-1; D might be TRBD1 (5 bases). The CDR3 covers 15 residues. Germline CDR1 reads SEHNR; CDR2 reads FQNEAQ (reference sequence). Trimming took off 2 bases at V and 5 bases at J, with 15 bases between the two ends.

The rearrangement uses TRBV2 and TRBJ2-7; the match to TRBD1 covers 8 bases. The V gene's germline CDR1 is SNHLY and CDR2 FYNNEI. V shed 6 bases and J 1 base; nucleotides not matched to a gene: 2. The CDR3 is 13 amino acids. The CDR3: CASSNRGSYEQYF. The CDR3 coding sequence is TGTGCCAGCAGCAACAGGGGGTCCTACGAGCAGTACTTC. Filled out from reference TRBV2 and TRBJ2-7, the complete variable domain reads EPEVTQTPSHQVTQMGQEVILRCVPISNHLYFYWYRQILGQKVEFLVSFYNNEISEKSEIFDDQFSVERPDGSNFTLKIRSTKLEDSAMYFCASSNRGSYEQYFGPGTRLTVT.

The chain couples TRBV5-1 to TRBJ1-2; 9 bases agree with TRBD1. Germline values: CDR1 SGHRS, CDR2 YFSETQ. This CDR3 comprises 15 residues. V lost 2 bases to trimming and J lost 2 bases; unmatched junction nucleotides: 4. CDR3 nucleotides: TGCGCCAGCAGCTTACAGGGGGCGGGAAACTATGGCTACACCTTC. It codes for CASSLQGAGNYGYTF.

J is TRBJ1-2 and V is TRBV6-5, with a tentative D call TRBD1 (6 bases). CDR3 length equals 13 residues. The V gene lost 7 bases and the J gene lost 8 bases, with 17 bases spanning the gap. Germline V gene lookup returns CDR1 MNHEY and CDR2 SVGAGI. This chain's CDR3 is CASKSGEVNGYTF. Here the CDR3 DNA reads TGTGCCAGCAAGTCAGGGGAGGTCAACGGCTACACCTTC.

The table lists this clone with a few counts. The V gene is TRBV7-2, the J gene TRBJ1-5, with D perhaps matching TRBD1 (5 bases). Trimming left V 1 base short and J 1 base short, with 8 bases between. CDR1 is SGHTA and CDR2 is FQGNSA in the germline V gene. This CDR3 has 15 residues. CDR3 sequence reads: CASSLVTGSNQPQHF. For the CDR3, the DNA is TGTGCCAGCAGCTTAGTCACAGGAAGCAATCAGCCCCAGCATTTT.

The chain links TRBV7-2 to TRBJ1-1, with D perhaps TRBD1 (6 bases). V dropped 4 bases and J dropped 8 bases, with 14 bases sitting between them. There are 13 residues in the CDR3. The germline V gene has CDR1 SGHTA and CDR2 FQGNSA. The DNA of the CDR3 is TGTGCCAGCAGCTCAAGGGGGGGCTGGGAAGCTTTCTTT. It codes for CASSSRGGWEAFF. Together with reference TRBV7-2 and TRBJ1-1, the CDR3 gives the full variable domain: GAGVSQSPSNKVTEKGKDVELRCDPISGHTALYWYRQSLGQGLEFLIYFQGNSAPDKSGLPSDRFSAERTGGSVSTLTIQRTQQEDSAVYLCASSSRGGWEAFFGQGTRLTVV.

V usage is TRBV5-1 and J usage is TRBJ2-1; D ambiguous. The CDR3 is made up of 13 amino acids. V lost 3 bases and J 3 bases, leaving 7 bases between the germline ends. Looked up from germline, CDR1 is SGHRS and CDR2 is YFSETQ. The DNA of the CDR3 is TGCGCCAGCAGCTCCCCAAACTACAATGAGCAGTTCTTC. It encodes CASSSPNYNEQFF.

The chain combines TRBV29-1 with TRBJ2-7; 9 nucleotides line up with TRBD1. The J segment lost 6 bases and the V segment lost 3 bases, leaving 12 bases of the junction unmatched. CDR1 and CDR2 from the germline V gene are SQVTM and ANQGSEA. The CDR3 is 15 amino acids. The CDR3 DNA reads TGCAGCGTTGAGGGCGTAATGGGACAGGGTTCCGAGCAGTACTTC. It translates to CSVEGVMGQGSEQYF.

The chain couples TRBV6-4 to TRBJ1-1, with 9 bases identical to TRBD1. The ends lost 4 bases at V and 1 base at J; junction bases unmatched: 4. The CDR3 loop spans 15 amino acids. Germline V CDR1 and CDR2: MRHNA, SNTAGT. The DNA for the CDR3 is TGTGCCAGCAGTGCCGAGACAGGGGGGAACACTGAAGCTTTCTTT. This translates into CASSAETGGNTEAFF.

The chain links TRBV6-5 to TRBJ2-7; 10 bases fit TRBD1. CDR1 and CDR2 (germline): MNHEY, SVGAGI. This CDR3 comprises 14 residues. With 2 bases clipped from V and 6 bases from J, the junction kept 4 bases outside the gene matches. The CDR3 DNA sequence: TGTGCCAGCAGTTACGGGACAGGGGTAACCGAGCAGTACTTC. Translating gives CASSYGTGVTEQYF.

The chain combines TRBV4-3 with TRBJ2-3; D ambiguous. The CDR3 totals 16 residues. Trimming removed 0 bases at V and 0 bases at J, with 10 bases between. The germline V gene encodes CDR1 LGHNA and CDR2 YSLEER. CDR3: CASSQDLSISTDTQYF. The CDR3 bases are TGCGCCAGCAGCCAAGATTTGTCCATCAGCACAGATACGCAGTATTTT.

In this sample, this clone turned up once. This chain links TRBV6-5 with TRBJ2-3; no definite D call. This CDR3 comprises 14 residues. V was shortened by 4 bases and J by 0 bases, with 8 bases between the two germline ends. CDR1 MNHEY and CDR2 SVGAGI come from the germline V gene. The CDR3 is CASSSATSTDTQYF. For the CDR3, the DNA is TGTGCCAGCAGTTCCGCGACTAGCACAGATACGCAGTATTTT.

The J gene is TRBJ2-1, the V gene TRBV11-2; 10 nucleotides line up with TRBD2. In germline, CDR1 is SGHAT, CDR2 FQNNGV. This CDR3 contains 18 residues. The junction had 10 bases not matched to a gene; V was cut back by 1 base and J by 4 bases. CDR3 sequence (DNA): TGTGCCAGCAGCTTAGTACCTCGTAGCGGGGGGAAGTACAATGAGCAGTTCTTC. Its translation is CASSLVPRSGGKYNEQFF.

V is TRBV4-3 and J is TRBJ1-4, with D unresolved. CDR3 length: 17 amino acids. From germline, CDR1 is LGHNA and CDR2 YSLEER. The ends were cut back, 3 bases at V and 3 bases at J, with 17 bases in the middle. CDR3 nucleotide sequence: TGCGCCAGCAGCCATTCCGGGAACTCAAACCCTAATGAAAAACTGTTTTTT. Translating gives CASSHSGNSNPNEKLFF.

The genes are TRBV11-3 and TRBJ2-2; perhaps D is TRBD1 or TRBD2 (6 bases each). Trimming removed 5 bases at V and 5 bases at J, with 18 bases between. The CDR3 loop spans 16 amino acids. Germline CDR1 reads SGHNT; CDR2 reads YENEEA. As DNA, the CDR3 is TGTGCCAGCAGCAGACTCACGGGGGCAGGGACCGGGGAGCTGTTTTTT. Protein: CASSRLTGAGTGELFF.

This clone was seen a single time. The V gene is TRBV20-1, the J gene TRBJ2-7, with 7 bases lining up with TRBD2. Per the germline V gene, CDR1 is DFQATT and CDR2 is SNEGSKA (reference sequence). This CDR3 region has 11 residues. The V segment lost 7 bases and the J segment 4 bases; nucleotides outside the gene matches: 4. The CDR3 nucleotides are TGCAGTGTCGGGCGGGGGTACGAGCAGTACTTC. This codes for CSVGRGYEQYF.

CDR3 protein: CAWMLTGSYEQYF. CDR3 nucleotides: TGTGCCTGGATGCTGACAGGCTCCTACGAGCAGTACTTC. This sequence joins TRBV30 and TRBJ2-7; a weak D match, TRBD1 (6 bases). The CDR3 totals 13 residues. Deletions cut 4 bases from V and 0 bases from J, with 10 bases between. CDR1 and CDR2 (germline): GTSNPN, SVGIG (reference sequence).

The chain has TRBV7-3 and TRBJ2-2; D possibly matches TRBD1 or TRBD2 (5 bases each). CDR3 length: 13 amino acids. Trimming shortened V by 7 bases and J by 8 bases, and 14 bases separated the two germline ends. The V gene's germline CDR1 is SGHTA and CDR2 FQGTGA. In nucleotides, the CDR3 is TGTGCCAGCACCCCCTCCGAGGGGGGGGAGCTGTTTTTT. It codes for CASTPSEGGELFF.

The chain uses TRBV30 and TRBJ1-4; TRBD1 matches at 11 bases. The J segment lost 4 bases and the V segment lost 3 bases, leaving 7 bases of the junction unmatched. Germline CDR1 GTSNPN, CDR2 SVGIG (reference sequence). The CDR3 is 16 residues long. The CDR3 region is CAWRPGTGGGNEKLFF. Here the CDR3 DNA reads TGTGCCTGGAGACCAGGGACAGGGGGGGGTAATGAAAAACTGTTTTTT.